This TCR beta chain derives from a study of shared clonotypes between healthy human individuals. General study findings and limits: Rarefaction indicated that sorted-subset sequencing remained incomplete although depth was large.

The CDR3 spans 16 residues. Germline assignment: CDR1 MRHNA and CDR2 SNTAGT. Deletions cut 4 bases from V and 3 bases from J, with 15 bases between. This clone was recorded many times. What it binds is not known. The data were produced by immunoSEQ multiplex PCR, yet TCRdb's version contains in-frame clones alone and is incomplete. The data contain over 100,000 clones, over 65% of them singletons. The sequenced sample consisted of memory CD8+ T cells sorted from blood. Indicated subset: CD45RO+ cells pooled with CCR7-negative TemRA cells. The chain combines TRBV6-4 with TRBJ2-2; weak D call: TRBD1 (5 bases). The receptor was isolated from a woman aged 25 to 39 in good health. CDR3 DNA: TGTGCCAGCAGTGCGGGCGGCATCAGGGACACCGGGGAGCTGTTTTTT. It specifies CASSAGGIRDTGELFF.